This T cell receptor beta chain was recorded in a study of graft-versus-host responses after intestinal transplantation. Study at large: Every one of the recipients received anti-thymocyte globulin induction and afterwards took tacrolimus and steroids for about 3 years.

Profiled with immunoSEQ multiplex PCR; TCRdb holds only in-frame clones, not every one. The top ten hold about 20% of the sample, which has 30,000 to 45,000 clones, 93% seen once. Per germline, CDR1 SGHNT and CDR2 YYREEE (reference sequence). This CDR3 is 17 amino acids long. With 4 bases clipped from V and 2 bases from J, the junction kept 8 bases outside the gene matches. Concerning this clone itself: What it recognizes is unknown.

Study-wide results and limits: Declines in HvG clones occurring early post-transplant were associated with peak circulating GvH clone levels. Across patients carrying graft-donor T cell macrochimerism, allografts held high graft-versus-host to host-versus-graft clonal ratios. GvH clonotypes were identified within recipient marrow, with a subset emerging first in ileum or blood.

The chain recombines TRBV5-4 with TRBJ2-7, with 14 bases aligning to TRBD2. This TCR came from a human donor who was the organ donor for an intestinal transplant. The sample was unstimulated CD8+ T cells sorted from spleen or lymph node cells, taken before transplant. CDR3 nucleotides: TGTGCCAGCAGCCTCGGGACTAGCGGGAGAGGAGCCTACGAGCAGTACTTC. This codes for CASSLGTSGRGAYEQYF.